Sequencing of this T cell receptor beta chain was carried out in a study of shared clonotypes between healthy human individuals. This clone was seen a single time. In germline, CDR1 is MDHEN, CDR2 SYDVKM. V shed 7 bases and J shed 5 bases, with 14 bases lying between them. This CDR3 region has 13 residues. Clones were sequenced by immunoSEQ multiplex PCR, and TCRdb holds only the in-frame ones, with some missing. The sample holds about 2.4 million clones, roughly 92% seen once. The chain links TRBV28 to TRBJ1-2; no clear D. Sequenced material: naive CD4+ T cells sorted from blood. Subset meaning: CD45RA+ positively selected. The clonotype was recovered from a man younger than 35 in good health. The CDR3 loop reads CASTGGNIYGYTF. The CDR3 DNA is TGTGCCAGCACCGGAGGCAATATATATGGCTACACCTTC.